This T cell receptor beta chain emerged from a study of early T cells in non-severe SARS-CoV-2 infection. Unique molecular identifier tags were affixed to discrete cDNA molecules. A single record per CDR3 protein comes from TCRdb applying MiXCR to the 5' RACE reads. The table has fewer than 85,000 distinct CDR3 sequences, around 13% seen once. The germline gives CDR1 SGHDT, CDR2 YYEEEE. V was pared by 6 bases and J by 6 bases, with 11 bases between. This CDR3 has 12 amino acids. The chain joins TRBV5-6 to TRBJ2-3; no reliable D call. This TCR was recovered from an adult who was a healthcare worker with PCR-confirmed SARS-CoV-2 infection or an uninfected control (not recorded which). This specimen was whole blood, taken at baseline. CDR3 in DNA: TGTGCCAGCACCCACGGATTTGATACGCAGTATTTT. Translated: CASTHGFDTQYF.